This TCR beta chain was recorded in a study of radiation and T cells in renal cell carcinoma. Overall study results and limits: Top tumor clonotypes rose in blood 2 weeks post-radiation, then contracted.

Measured with immunoSEQ multiplex PCR; TCRdb has only the in-frame clones, and not every one. The data show around 86,000 clones, with approximately 86% seen just once and 20% to 25% held by the top ten. Comments on this clone: Its antigen is unknown.

Time point meaning: blood 2 weeks post-SBRT. Treatment specified: 15 Gy SBRT to primary tumor, nephrectomy 4 weeks later. Blood was sampled at baseline, 2 weeks and 4 weeks after SBRT. The tumor was a clear cell renal cell carcinoma. The CDR3 sequence is 14 residues long. CDR1 and CDR2 from the germline V gene are SGHAT and FQNNGV. The V segment lost 1 base and the J segment 7 bases; nucleotides outside the gene matches: 0. V and J are TRBV11-2 and TRBJ1-5, with 11 bases matching TRBD1. This specimen was blood, taken from a patient whose treatment included radiotherapy and nephrectomy. The receptor was isolated from a woman between 50 and 59 years old with renal cell carcinoma. The CDR3 sequence is CASSLGTGGQPQHF. The CDR3 DNA sequence: TGTGCCAGCAGCTTAGGGACAGGGGGCCAGCCCCAGCATTTT.